One T cell receptor beta chain is described in this entry. This entry belongs to a study of T cell changes during pregnancy in multiple sclerosis. Clones were read by immunoSEQ multiplex PCR, and TCRdb kept only the in-frame ones, dropping some. Among 90,000 to 130,000 clones listed, roughly 92% were seen once. The CDR3 loop spans 16 amino acids. Germline CDR1 is SGHDT and CDR2 is YYEEEE. V gave up 4 bases and J gave up 0 bases, with 16 bases separating them. The rearrangement links TRBV5-6 to TRBJ1-2; D ambiguous. The receptor was isolated from a female donor with multiple sclerosis, enrolled in a pregnancy study. The specimen was peripheral blood, collected in the third trimester of pregnancy. The CDR3 loop is CASSSLGLGANYGYTF. CDR3 nucleotide sequence: TGTGCCAGCAGCAGTCTGGGCCTCGGGGCTAACTATGGCTACACCTTC.